This T cell receptor (beta chain) was observed in a study of T cell responses to AZD1222 COVID-19 vaccine. Regarding this clone: The target antigen is unknown.

Method: immunoSEQ multiplex PCR; TCRdb's copy keeps in-frame clones and lacks some. The profile covers 95,000 to 150,000 clones, with approximately 86% appearing a single time and under 3% taken by the ten largest. Whole-study findings and limits: Targets within unmutated variant regions were reportedly found for nearly half of spike-specific TCRs.

V lost 3 bases, J lost 4 bases, and 13 bases lay in between. CDR1 is SGHVS, CDR2 FNYEAQ, per germline. The CDR3 contains 15 residues. The origin of this receptor is an adult who received the AZD1222 COVID-19 vaccine. The material was peripheral blood, obtained 28 days after the second AZD1222 dose. This sequence joins TRBV7-6 and TRBJ1-3, with no clear D. The DNA of the CDR3 is TGTGCCAGCAGCTTCGTCGCCGGGCTCGGAAACACCATATATTTT. This codes for CASSFVAGLGNTIYF.